The entry below describes one T cell receptor (beta chain). The authors made each sample's cDNA in eight separate reactions. During cDNA synthesis, UMIs that each contained a 6-nucleotide sample barcode were added by means of template switching. Reprocessing the 5' RACE reads, TCRdb reports a single entry for every CDR3 protein and omits DNA. The specimen's table records 200,000 to 250,000 distinct CDR3 sequences. These data are taken from a study of monozygotic twins with inflammatory bowel disease. This CDR3 has 16 residues. Sequenced input: blood. This chain links TRBV12-3 or TRBV12-4 with TRBJ1-1. This TCR was recovered from a human donor with ulcerative colitis or Crohn's disease, or a healthy co-twin of an affected twin (not recorded which). CDR3 sequence reads: CASSLPPPGGDTEAFF.